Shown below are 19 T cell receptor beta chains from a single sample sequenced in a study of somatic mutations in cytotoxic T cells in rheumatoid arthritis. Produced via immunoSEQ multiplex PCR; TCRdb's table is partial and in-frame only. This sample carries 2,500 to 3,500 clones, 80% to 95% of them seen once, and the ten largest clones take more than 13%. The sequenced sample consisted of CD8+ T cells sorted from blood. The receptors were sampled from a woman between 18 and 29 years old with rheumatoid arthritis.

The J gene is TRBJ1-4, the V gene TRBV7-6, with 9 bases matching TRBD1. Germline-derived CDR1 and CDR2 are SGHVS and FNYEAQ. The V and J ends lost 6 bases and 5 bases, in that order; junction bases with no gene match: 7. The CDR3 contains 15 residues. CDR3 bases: TGTGCCAGCAGGTCCGGGACAGGGCCAAATGAAAAACTGTTTTTT. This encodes CASRSGTGPNEKLFF.

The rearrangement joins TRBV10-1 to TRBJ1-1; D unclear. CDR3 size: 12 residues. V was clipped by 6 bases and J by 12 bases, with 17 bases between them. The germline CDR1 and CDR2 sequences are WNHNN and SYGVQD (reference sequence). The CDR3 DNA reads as TGCGCCAGCAGAGACCCGGGTGGAGTGACTTTCTTT. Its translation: CASRDPGGVTFF.

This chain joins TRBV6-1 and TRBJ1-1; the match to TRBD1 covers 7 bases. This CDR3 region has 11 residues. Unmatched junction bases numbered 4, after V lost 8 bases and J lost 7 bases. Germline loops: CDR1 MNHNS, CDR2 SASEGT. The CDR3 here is CASLAGGEAFF. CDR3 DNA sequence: TGTGCCAGCCTGGCAGGGGGTGAAGCTTTCTTT.

The CDR3 region is CASSQASYEQYF. The CDR3 coding sequence is TGTGCCAGCAGCCAGGCGAGCTACGAGCAGTACTTC. This chain connects TRBV21-1 to TRBJ2-7; the table's D call, TRBD1, was not checked against the DNA. TRBV21-1 counts as a pseudogene. CDR3 length: 12 residues.

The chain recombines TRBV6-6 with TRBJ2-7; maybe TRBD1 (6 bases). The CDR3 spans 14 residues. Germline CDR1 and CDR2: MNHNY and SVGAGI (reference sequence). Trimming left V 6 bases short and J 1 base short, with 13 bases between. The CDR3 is CASRLTGQSYEQYF. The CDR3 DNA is TGTGCCAGCAGGCTGACCGGACAGTCCTACGAGCAGTACTTC.

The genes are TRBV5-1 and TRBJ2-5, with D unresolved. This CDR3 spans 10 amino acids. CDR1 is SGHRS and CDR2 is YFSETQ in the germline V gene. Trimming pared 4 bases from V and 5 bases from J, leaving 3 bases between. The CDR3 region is CASSGETQYF. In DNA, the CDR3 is TGCGCCAGCAGCGGCGAGACCCAGTACTTC.

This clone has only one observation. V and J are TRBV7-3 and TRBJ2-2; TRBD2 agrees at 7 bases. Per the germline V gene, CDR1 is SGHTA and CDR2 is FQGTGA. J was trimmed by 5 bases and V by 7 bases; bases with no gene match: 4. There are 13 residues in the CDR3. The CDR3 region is CASNLGGTGELFF. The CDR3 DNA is TGTGCCAGCAACCTGGGAGGGACCGGGGAGCTGTTTTTT.

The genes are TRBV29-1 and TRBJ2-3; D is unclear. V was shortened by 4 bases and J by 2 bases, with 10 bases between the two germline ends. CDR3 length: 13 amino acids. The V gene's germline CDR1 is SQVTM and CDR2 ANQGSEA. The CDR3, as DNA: TGCAGCGTTGTCGGCGGAGCCACAGATACGCAGTATTTT. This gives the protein CSVVGGATDTQYF.

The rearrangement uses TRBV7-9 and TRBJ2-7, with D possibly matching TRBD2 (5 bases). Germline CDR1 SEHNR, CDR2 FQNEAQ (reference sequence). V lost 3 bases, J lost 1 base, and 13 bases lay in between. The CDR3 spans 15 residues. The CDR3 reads CASSFGTSGSYEQYF. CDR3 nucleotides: TGTGCCAGCAGCTTTGGTACTAGTGGATCCTACGAGCAGTACTTC.

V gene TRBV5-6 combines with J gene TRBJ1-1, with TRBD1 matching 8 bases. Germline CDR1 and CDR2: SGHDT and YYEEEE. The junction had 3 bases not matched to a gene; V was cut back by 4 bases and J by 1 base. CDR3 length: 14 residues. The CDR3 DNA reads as TGTGCCAGCAGCGCCGGGACAGGGAACACTGAAGCTTTCTTT. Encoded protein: CASSAGTGNTEAFF. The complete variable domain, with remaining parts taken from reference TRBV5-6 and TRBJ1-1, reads DAGVTQSPTHLIKTRGQQVTLRCSPKSGHDTVSWYQQALGQGPQFIFQYYEEEERQRGNFPDRFSGHQFPNYSSELNVNALLLGDSALYLCASSAGTGNTEAFFGQGTRLTVV.

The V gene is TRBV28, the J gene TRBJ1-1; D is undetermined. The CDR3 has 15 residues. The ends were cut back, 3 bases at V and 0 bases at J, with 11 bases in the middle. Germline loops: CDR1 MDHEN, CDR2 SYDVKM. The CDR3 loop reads CASSFEEELNTEAFF. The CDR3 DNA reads TGTGCCAGCAGTTTTGAGGAGGAACTGAACACTGAAGCTTTCTTT.

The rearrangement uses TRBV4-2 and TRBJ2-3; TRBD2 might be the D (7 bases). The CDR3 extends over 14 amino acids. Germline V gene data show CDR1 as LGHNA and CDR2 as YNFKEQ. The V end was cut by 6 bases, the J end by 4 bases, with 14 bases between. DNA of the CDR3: TGTGCCAGCAGAGGGGGGGAACTTCCAGATACGCAGTATTTT. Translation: CASRGGELPDTQYF.

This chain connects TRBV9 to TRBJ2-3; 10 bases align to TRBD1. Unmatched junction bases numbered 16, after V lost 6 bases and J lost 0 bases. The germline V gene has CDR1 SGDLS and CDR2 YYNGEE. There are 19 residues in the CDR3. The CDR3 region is CASNSRWDRGGDSTDTQYF. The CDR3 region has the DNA TGTGCCAGCAACTCACGATGGGACAGGGGCGGCGATAGCACAGATACGCAGTATTTT.

CDR3 coding DNA: TGTGCCAGCAGCTTAGACCCGGGGACTAATGAAAAACTGTTTTTT. It is translated as CASSLDPGTNEKLFF. This chain uses TRBV7-6 with TRBJ1-4, with D uncertain. Germline-derived CDR1 and CDR2 are SGHVS and FNYEAQ. The CDR3 has 15 residues. The V and J ends lost 1 base and 2 bases respectively, with 8 bases between them.

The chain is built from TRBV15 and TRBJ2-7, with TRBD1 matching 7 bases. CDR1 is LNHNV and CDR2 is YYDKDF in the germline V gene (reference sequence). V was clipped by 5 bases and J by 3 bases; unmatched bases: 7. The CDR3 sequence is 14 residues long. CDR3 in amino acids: CATSGLRTGYEQYF. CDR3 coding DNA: TGTGCCACCAGCGGACTGCGGACAGGCTACGAGCAGTACTTC. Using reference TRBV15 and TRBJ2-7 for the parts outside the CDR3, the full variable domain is DAMVIQNPRYQVTQFGKPVTLSCSQTLNHNVMYWYQQKSSQAPKLLFHYYDKDFNNEADTPDNFQSRRPNTSFCFLDIRSPGLGDTAMYLCATSGLRTGYEQYFGPGTRLTVT.

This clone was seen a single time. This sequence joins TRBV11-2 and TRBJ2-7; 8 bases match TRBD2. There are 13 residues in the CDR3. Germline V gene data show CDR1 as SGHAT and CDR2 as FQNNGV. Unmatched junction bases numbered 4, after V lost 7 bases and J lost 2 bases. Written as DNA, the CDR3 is TGTGCCAGCACCACAGCGGGGGCCTACGAGCAGTACTTC. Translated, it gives CASTTAGAYEQYF.

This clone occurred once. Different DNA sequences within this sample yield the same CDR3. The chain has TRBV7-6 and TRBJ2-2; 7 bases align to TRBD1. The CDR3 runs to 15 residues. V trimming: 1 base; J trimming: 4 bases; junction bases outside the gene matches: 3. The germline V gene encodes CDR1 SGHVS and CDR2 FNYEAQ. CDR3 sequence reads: CASSLDGTATGELFF. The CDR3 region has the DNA TGTGCCAGCAGCTTAGACGGGACAGCCACCGGGGAGCTGTTTTTT.

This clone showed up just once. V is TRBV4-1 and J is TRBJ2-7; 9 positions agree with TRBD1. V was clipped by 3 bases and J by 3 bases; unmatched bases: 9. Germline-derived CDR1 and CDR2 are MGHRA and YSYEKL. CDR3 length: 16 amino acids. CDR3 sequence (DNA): TGCGCCAGCAGCCAGGAGCCGGGACAGGGAATCTACGAGCAGTACTTC. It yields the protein CASSQEPGQGIYEQYF.

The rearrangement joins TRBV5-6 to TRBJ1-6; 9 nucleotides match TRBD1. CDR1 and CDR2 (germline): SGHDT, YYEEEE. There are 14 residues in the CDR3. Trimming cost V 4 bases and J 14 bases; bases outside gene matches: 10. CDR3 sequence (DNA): TGTGCCAGCAGCACCGGACAGGGGAGTTCGACCCTCCACTTT. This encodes CASSTGQGSSTLHF.